This TCR beta chain was recovered during a study of blood T cell repertoires in COVID-19. Overall study: Both acute and convalescent COVID-19 samples were obtained from the United States, Italy and Spain. The analysed material was cDNA or gDNA that came from T cells, B-cell-depleted T cells, or PBMCs.

The CDR3 has 15 amino acids. V lost 6 bases, J lost 2 bases, and 15 bases lay in between. Germline lookup yields CDR1 LNHDA and CDR2 SQIVND (reference sequence). Per the study methods: Cell counts per sample came from amplifying reference gene primers. Generated by immunoSEQ multiplex PCR, the TCRdb table keeps only in-frame clones and is missing some. V and J calls and clone size are as listed in that table; D and trimming were resolved from the DNA. This table has some 220,000 clones, 80% to 90% appearing once. The sequencing input was peripheral blood. This receptor was taken from a middle-aged man with acute or convalescent COVID-19. This rearrangement joins TRBV19 to TRBJ2-3, with D maybe TRBD2 (6 bases). The CDR3 loop is CASRTEGRFTDTQYF. The CDR3 DNA sequence: TGTGCCAGTAGGACGGAGGGGAGATTCACAGATACGCAGTATTTT.